This T cell receptor (beta chain) was observed in a study of shared T cell receptors in the human thymus. This clone was detected only once. The data were produced by immunoSEQ multiplex PCR, yet TCRdb's version contains in-frame clones alone and is incomplete. Of about 730,000 clones listed, 75% to 90% are singletons. Germline loops: CDR1 SGHAT, CDR2 FQNNGV. The germline V and J ends were trimmed by 4 bases and 1 base, with 13 bases remaining between them. CDR3 length equals 15 residues. These sequences were also reported in another study, on human thymus T cells.

The receptor was isolated from a girl in the first two years of life with a congenital heart defect. This chain connects TRBV11-2 to TRBJ1-2; D may be TRBD1 (5 bases). The sequencing sample was made of thymocytes. The CDR3 coding sequence is TGTGCCAGCAGCTCTGGACAAGACATTAACTATGGCTACACCTTC. It codes for CASSSGQDINYGYTF.